Sequencing of this TCR beta chain was carried out in a study of tumor and adjacent non-tumor tissue in lung cancer. TCRbeta libraries were built with three rounds of nested PCR, modified from ARM-PCR. TCRdb re-analysed the multiplex PCR reads in MiXCR, keeping a single row per CDR3 protein. The sample yields around 74,000 distinct CDR3 sequences, nearly 70% seen once. This CDR3 is built from 15 residues. CDR1 is SGHNT and CDR2 is YYREEE in the germline V gene (reference sequence). The V segment lost 4 bases and the J segment 9 bases; nucleotides outside the gene matches: 8. RNA was extracted from bulk tissue without any cell sorting. More than 3 cm separated this lung sample from the edge of the tumor. This clonotype was seen ten or more times.

The rearrangement uses TRBV5-4 and TRBJ2-1; 12 bases agree with TRBD2. Sample: distant non-tumor lung tissue. The TCR originated in a woman aged 45-60 years with non-small cell lung cancer. The CDR3 bases are TGTGCCAGCAGCATGACTAGCGGGAGTTCTAGTGAGCAGTTCTTC. It specifies CASSMTSGSSSEQFF.